This is a list of T cell receptor beta chains from one sample in a study of cytomegalovirus exposure and HLA in healthy donors. Libraries were prepared by immunoSEQ multiplex PCR; TCRdb keeps only in-frame clonotypes and omits some of them. The data hold about 130,000 clones, with 75% to 85% observed a single time. The specimen was PBMCs. The receptors here all came from a man aged 40-55 years in good health and CMV-seronegative. CDR3s include the opening cysteine and the closing phenylalanine or tryptophan. Each record gives: D gene, J gene, clone size, V gene, CDR3 protein, CDR3 DNA. D genes are given only for firm matches. A clone size is listed for some rows: how often the clone was seen (once, few, many), or a class if it is expanded.

d_call: .; j_call: TRBJ1-1; clone_size: once; v_call: TRBV11-2; cdr3_aa: CASSLGRGHTEAFF; cdr3_nt: TGTGCCAGCAGCTTAGGCAGGGGACACACTGAAGCTTTCTTT
d_call: TRBD2; j_call: TRBJ2-5; clone_size: .; v_call: TRBV2; cdr3_aa: CASDRTSGGRSGEQYF; cdr3_nt: TGTGCCAGCGACAGGACTAGCGGGGGGAGGTCGGGTGAGCAGTACTTC
d_call: .; j_call: TRBJ1-1; clone_size: .; v_call: TRBV9; cdr3_aa: CASSVAPNTEAFF; cdr3_nt: TGTGCCAGCAGCGTGGCACCGAACACTGAAGCTTTCTTT
d_call: TRBD1; j_call: TRBJ2-7; clone_size: few; v_call: TRBV19; cdr3_aa: CASSITGGRGSIYEQYF; cdr3_nt: TGTGCCAGTAGTATAACGGGTGGCAGGGGGTCAATCTACGAGCAGTACTTC
d_call: TRBD2; j_call: TRBJ2-3; clone_size: .; v_call: TRBV6-6; cdr3_aa: CASSYASGGAGDTQYF; cdr3_nt: TGTGCCAGCAGTTACGCTAGCGGGGGGGCCGGAGATACGCAGTATTTT
d_call: TRBD2; j_call: TRBJ2-7; clone_size: .; v_call: TRBV7-3; cdr3_aa: CASSFSSGPYEQYF; cdr3_nt: TGTGCCAGCAGCTTCTCTAGCGGTCCCTACGAGCAGTACTTC
d_call: .; j_call: TRBJ2-2; clone_size: .; v_call: TRBV12-5; cdr3_aa: CASGLGVANTGELFF; cdr3_nt: TGTGCTAGTGGTTTGGGAGTCGCGAACACCGGGGAGCTGTTTTTT
d_call: .; j_call: TRBJ1-2; clone_size: .; v_call: TRBV6-1; cdr3_aa: CASSHRGNGGYTF; cdr3_nt: TGTGCCAGCAGTCACCGGGGGAACGGAGGCTACACCTTC
d_call: TRBD1; j_call: TRBJ1-2; clone_size: .; v_call: TRBV6-5; cdr3_aa: CASSFRTGLGYTF; cdr3_nt: TGTGCCAGCAGTTTTCGGACAGGTCTGGGCTACACCTTC
d_call: TRBD2; j_call: TRBJ2-7; clone_size: .; v_call: TRBV7-9; cdr3_aa: CSSSLDWPGEGEQYF; cdr3_nt: TGTTCCAGCAGCTTAGATTGGCCGGGGGAGGGCGAGCAGTACTTC
d_call: .; j_call: TRBJ1-1; clone_size: few; v_call: TRBV29-1; cdr3_aa: CSVDALGGTEAFF; cdr3_nt: TGCAGCGTTGACGCACTCGGGGGCACTGAAGCTTTCTTT
d_call: TRBD1; j_call: TRBJ1-5; clone_size: .; v_call: TRBV28; cdr3_aa: CASSSGQGAYQPQHF; cdr3_nt: TGTGCCAGCAGTTCAGGACAGGGGGCTTATCAGCCCCAGCATTTT
d_call: TRBD1; j_call: TRBJ2-1; clone_size: once; v_call: TRBV15; cdr3_aa: CATSSGQEDYNEQFF; cdr3_nt: TGTGCCACCAGCAGCGGACAGGAAGACTACAATGAGCAGTTCTTC
d_call: TRBD1; j_call: TRBJ2-5; clone_size: .; v_call: TRBV6-1; cdr3_aa: CASSPKWTGQETQYF; cdr3_nt: TGTGCCAGCAGTCCCAAATGGACAGGGCAAGAGACCCAGTACTTC
d_call: TRBD1; j_call: TRBJ2-2; clone_size: .; v_call: TRBV6-5; cdr3_aa: CASSPDRGRSGELFF; cdr3_nt: TGTGCCAGCAGTCCAGACAGGGGGCGTAGCGGGGAGCTGTTTTTT
d_call: .; j_call: TRBJ1-2; clone_size: .; v_call: TRBV6-4; cdr3_aa: CASSDSSREGLTYGYTF; cdr3_nt: TGTGCCAGCAGTGACTCCTCCCGGGAGGGACTTACCTATGGCTACACCTTC
d_call: TRBD1; j_call: TRBJ2-1; clone_size: .; v_call: TRBV29-1; cdr3_aa: CIVLGDRGWDEQFF; cdr3_nt: TGCATCGTTTTGGGGGACAGGGGTTGGGATGAGCAGTTCTTC
d_call: .; j_call: TRBJ1-4; clone_size: .; v_call: TRBV21-1; cdr3_aa: CASSRDREVRATNEKLFF; cdr3_nt: TGTGCCAGCAGCAGGGACAGGGAAGTTCGTGCAACTAATGAAAAACTGTTTTTT
d_call: .; j_call: TRBJ1-2; clone_size: .; v_call: TRBV5-1; cdr3_aa: CASSYGGEGSGYTF; cdr3_nt: TGCGCCAGCAGCTATGGGGGCGAGGGAAGTGGCTACACCTTC
d_call: .; j_call: TRBJ2-5; clone_size: .; v_call: TRBV11-2; cdr3_aa: CASSFSLQETQYF; cdr3_nt: TGTGCCAGCAGCTTCTCCTTACAAGAGACCCAGTACTTC
d_call: .; j_call: TRBJ1-1; clone_size: once; v_call: TRBV27; cdr3_aa: CASSSGGGTEAFF; cdr3_nt: TGTGCCAGCAGTTCCGGGGGGGGCACTGAAGCTTTCTTT
d_call: .; j_call: TRBJ1-2; clone_size: .; v_call: TRBV11-2; cdr3_aa: CASSLTATGRGYTF; cdr3_nt: TGTGCCAGCAGCCTGACGGCCACAGGAAGAGGCTACACCTTC
d_call: .; j_call: TRBJ2-2; clone_size: .; v_call: TRBV6-1; cdr3_aa: CASSDGQYTGELFF; cdr3_nt: TGTGCCAGCAGCGACGGACAGTACACCGGGGAGCTGTTTTTT
d_call: .; j_call: TRBJ2-5; clone_size: .; v_call: TRBV15; cdr3_aa: CATSLGGAEETQYF; cdr3_nt: TGTGCCACCTCCCTGGGGGGTGCTGAAGAGACCCAGTACTTC
d_call: .; j_call: TRBJ1-5; clone_size: .; v_call: TRBV7-2; cdr3_aa: CASSRQFNQPQHF; cdr3_nt: TGTGCCAGCAGCAGACAATTTAATCAGCCCCAGCATTTT
d_call: .; j_call: TRBJ1-3; clone_size: few; v_call: TRBV18; cdr3_aa: CASSLLYSRRNTIYF; cdr3_nt: TGTGCCAGCTCACTTCTGTACAGCCGCCGGAACACCATATATTTT
d_call: TRBD1; j_call: TRBJ1-1; clone_size: .; v_call: TRBV28; cdr3_aa: CASSFSTGGTEAFF; cdr3_nt: TGTGCCAGCAGTTTTTCAACAGGGGGTACTGAAGCTTTCTTT
d_call: .; j_call: TRBJ1-4; clone_size: .; v_call: TRBV4-1; cdr3_aa: CASSQWADVNEKLFF; cdr3_nt: TGCGCCAGCAGCCAATGGGCAGACGTTAATGAAAAACTGTTTTTT
d_call: .; j_call: TRBJ1-1; clone_size: .; v_call: TRBV10-3; cdr3_aa: CAIRGDKVTEAFF; cdr3_nt: TGTGCCATCAGGGGGGACAAGGTCACTGAAGCTTTCTTT
d_call: TRBD2; j_call: TRBJ2-2; clone_size: .; v_call: TRBV4-1; cdr3_aa: CASSVTSGGNTGELFF; cdr3_nt: TGCGCCAGCAGCGTCACTAGCGGGGGGAACACCGGGGAGCTGTTTTTT
d_call: .; j_call: TRBJ1-1; clone_size: .; v_call: TRBV6-1; cdr3_aa: CASSRGVDTEAFF; cdr3_nt: TGTGCCAGCAGCCGCGGTGTGGACACTGAAGCTTTCTTT
d_call: .; j_call: TRBJ2-7; clone_size: .; v_call: TRBV5-1; cdr3_aa: CASSLPGVRYEQYF; cdr3_nt: TGCGCCAGCAGCTTACCCGGGGTACGGTACGAGCAGTACTTC
d_call: .; j_call: TRBJ2-3; clone_size: once; v_call: TRBV11-3; cdr3_aa: CASSLEGGTDTQYF; cdr3_nt: TGTGCCAGCAGCTTAGAAGGAGGCACAGATACGCAGTATTTT
d_call: .; j_call: TRBJ1-5; clone_size: .; v_call: TRBV7-8; cdr3_aa: CASSLVPGQPQHF; cdr3_nt: TGTGCCAGCAGCTTAGTGCCGGGTCAGCCCCAGCATTTT
d_call: TRBD1; j_call: TRBJ2-7; clone_size: many; v_call: TRBV7-9; cdr3_aa: CASSFLTGREQYF; cdr3_nt: TGTGCCAGCAGCTTTTTGACAGGGAGAGAGCAGTACTTC